This passage covers 8 T cell receptor beta chains from one sample sequenced in a study of blood T cell repertoires in COVID-19. Produced via immunoSEQ multiplex PCR; TCRdb's table is partial and in-frame only. The table shows a few hundred thousand clones, with about 90% occurring only once. The specimen was PBMCs or T cells enriched from blood (not recorded which). The receptors come from a woman aged 18 to 35 with acute COVID-19.

The chain joins TRBV6-6 to TRBJ1-1; the D gene is possibly TRBD1 (6 bases). Between the trimmed V and J ends, which lost 2 bases and 8 bases, there was a span of 15 bases. The CDR3 covers 14 residues. The germline CDR1 and CDR2 sequences are MNHNY and SVGAGI (reference sequence). CDR3 in amino acids: CASSYGALQGEAFF. The CDR3 DNA reads as TGTGCCAGCAGTTACGGAGCTCTCCAGGGGGAAGCTTTCTTT.

The chain links TRBV7-9 to TRBJ2-1; weak D call: TRBD2 (5 bases). Trimming took off 5 bases at V and 0 bases at J, with 11 bases between the two ends. This CDR3 has 15 amino acids. CDR1 and CDR2 (germline): SEHNR, FQNEAQ (reference sequence). The CDR3 sequence: CASSPPGSSYNEQFF. CDR3 DNA: TGTGCCAGCAGCCCCCCTGGGAGCTCCTACAATGAGCAGTTCTTC.

The chain employs TRBV7-8 and TRBJ1-2, with 8 bases lining up with TRBD1. Per the germline V gene, CDR1 is SGHVS and CDR2 is FQNEAQ. The junction had 7 bases not matched to a gene; V was cut back by 4 bases and J by 6 bases. The CDR3 is 14 amino acids. In DNA, the CDR3 is TGTGCCAGCAGCTACGGACAGGGTAGAGATGGCTACACCTTC. As protein: CASSYGQGRDGYTF. Complete variable domain (other parts from reference TRBV7-8 and TRBJ1-2): GAGVSQSPRYKVAKRGQDVALRCDPISGHVSLFWYQQALGQGPEFLTYFQNEAQLDKSGLPSDRFFAERPEGSVSTLKIQRTQQEDSAVYLCASSYGQGRDGYTFGSGTRLTVV.

The CDR3 loop is CATSDGRGNNEQFF. CDR3 coding DNA: TGTGCCACCAGCGATGGGCGGGGGAACAATGAGCAGTTCTTC. The chain employs TRBV24-1 and TRBJ2-1; 7 bases fit TRBD2. Germline trimming cut 7 bases from V and 5 bases from J; bases unmatched to any gene: 7. Germline V gene data show CDR1 as KGHDR and CDR2 as SFDVKD. The CDR3 covers 14 residues.

This rearrangement joins TRBV10-3 to TRBJ2-1; TRBD2 might be the D (5 bases). Per the germline V gene, CDR1 is ENHRY and CDR2 is SYGVKD. This CDR3 is built from 15 residues. V lost 2 bases, J lost 3 bases, and 11 bases lay in between. The CDR3 DNA reads as TGTGCCATCAGTGAGGGACTTCCATTCTACAATGAGCAGTTCTTC. Amino acid sequence: CAISEGLPFYNEQFF.

The genes are TRBV3-1 (or the pseudogene TRBV3-2) and TRBJ1-2, with 7 bases fitting TRBD1. V gave up 4 bases and J gave up 6 bases; unmatched junction bases: 14. The CDR3 runs 16 residues. Germline-derived CDR1 and CDR2 are LGHDT and YNNKEL (reference sequence). CDR3 coding DNA: TGTGCCAGCAGCCTTAGTTCATTCACAGGGGATCATGGCTACACCTTC. Residues: CASSLSSFTGDHGYTF.

V usage is TRBV3-1 (or the pseudogene TRBV3-2) and J usage is TRBJ2-7, with 11 bases lining up with TRBD2. Germline lookup yields CDR1 LGHDT and CDR2 YNNKEL (reference sequence). V shed 4 bases, J shed 2 bases, and the junction held 4 bases outside the gene matches. The CDR3 runs 15 residues. CDR3 nucleotide sequence: TGTGCCAGCAGCCCTGAACTAGCGGGAGCCTACGAGCAGTACTTC. It is translated as CASSPELAGAYEQYF.

The chain carries TRBV6-5 and TRBJ2-4; TRBD1 matches 8 bases. Germline V lookup: CDR1 MNHEY, CDR2 SVGAGI. CDR3 length equals 13 residues. V was pared by 6 bases and J by 9 bases, with 7 bases of the junction left unmatched. The chain's CDR3 is CASSTRTGSIQYF. CDR3 bases: TGTGCCAGCAGCACACGGACAGGGTCCATTCAGTACTTC.